This section outlines one TCR beta chain sequence together with its context. This sample is part of a study of blood T cell repertoires in COVID-19. The trim removed 7 bases at V and 4 bases at J, leaving 12 bases unmatched. Germline CDR1 and CDR2: MNHEY and SVGAGI. CDR3 length equals 15 residues. Cohort placement rested on clinical history that participants reported themselves. Measured with immunoSEQ multiplex PCR; TCRdb has only the in-frame clones, and not every one. The sample has 300,000 to 400,000 clones; 90% are singletons. The sequenced sample consisted of PBMCs or T cells enriched from blood (not recorded which). The chain links TRBV6-5 to TRBJ2-7, with 8 nucleotides matching TRBD2. The TCR sequence derives from a man in his sixties who had recovered from COVID-19. The CDR3 spells CASTLQTGGPYEQYF. CDR3 DNA sequence: TGTGCCAGCACCCTTCAAACGGGAGGGCCTTACGAGCAGTACTTC.